This T cell receptor (beta chain) stems from a study of cytomegalovirus exposure and HLA in healthy donors. Points from the study as a whole: As a later analysis showed, several of the most significant clusters appeared to be linked to common viral pathogens. Presence/absence analysis assumed near-uniform sequencing depth across donors.

Germline V gives CDR1 LGHNA, CDR2 YSLEER. The ends were cut back, 0 bases at V and 6 bases at J, with 21 bases in the middle. The CDR3 spans 18 residues. On this clone itself: Its target is not known.

PCR used 60 Vbeta primers and 13 Jbeta primers. Here immunoSEQ multiplex PCR was the method, and the copy in TCRdb shows in-frame clones only, minus some. The top ten clones hold roughly 1.1% of a sample with about 92,000 clones, about 84% of them seen once. The gene calls are TRBV4-3 and TRBJ2-1; D possibly corresponds to TRBD2 (5 bases). The clonotype originates from a girl aged 2 to 10 in good health and CMV-seropositive. The sequenced sample consisted of PBMCs. In DNA, the CDR3 is TGCGCCAGCAGCCAAGAAGGCTTGGGTCCGGGAAGGAGCAATGAGCAGTTCTTC. This sequence encodes CASSQEGLGPGRSNEQFF.